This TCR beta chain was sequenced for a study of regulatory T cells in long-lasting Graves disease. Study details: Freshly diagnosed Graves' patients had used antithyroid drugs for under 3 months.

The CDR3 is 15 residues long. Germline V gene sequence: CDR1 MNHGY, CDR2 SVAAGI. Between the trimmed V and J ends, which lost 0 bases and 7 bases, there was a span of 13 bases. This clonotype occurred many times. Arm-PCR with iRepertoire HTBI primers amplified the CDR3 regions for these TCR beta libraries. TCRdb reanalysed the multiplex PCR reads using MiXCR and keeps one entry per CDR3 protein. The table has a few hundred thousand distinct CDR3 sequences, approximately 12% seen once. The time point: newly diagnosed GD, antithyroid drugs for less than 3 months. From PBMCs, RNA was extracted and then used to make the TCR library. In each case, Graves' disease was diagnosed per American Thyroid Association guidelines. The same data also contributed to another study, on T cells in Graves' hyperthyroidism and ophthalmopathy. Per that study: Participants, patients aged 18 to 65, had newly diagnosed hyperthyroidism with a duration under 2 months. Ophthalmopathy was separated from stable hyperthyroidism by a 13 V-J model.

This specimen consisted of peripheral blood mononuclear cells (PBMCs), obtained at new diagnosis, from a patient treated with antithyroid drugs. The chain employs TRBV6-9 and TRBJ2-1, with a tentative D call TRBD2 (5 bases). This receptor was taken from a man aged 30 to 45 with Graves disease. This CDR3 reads CASSYSWERVNEQFF. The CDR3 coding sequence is TGTGCCAGCAGTTATTCGTGGGAGAGGGTGAATGAGCAGTTCTTC.